This T cell receptor (beta chain) emerged from a study of cytomegalovirus exposure and HLA in healthy donors. With regard to this clone: The antigen remains unidentified.

Findings and limits, study-wide: The investigators catalogued 150 to 200 TCR beta chains as cytomegalovirus-associated.

Amplification used 60 Vbeta primers and 13 Jbeta primers. Some clones are missing from TCRdb's copy, which holds only in-frame ones; the method was immunoSEQ multiplex PCR. The sample holds about 200,000 clones, 82% seen once. This receptor was identified in a woman in her thirties or forties in good health and CMV-seronegative. Specimen: PBMCs.

CDR3 loop: CASSFDETYEQYF. DNA for the CDR3: TGTGCCAGCAGCTTTGATGAAACCTACGAGCAGTACTTC. V usage is TRBV6-1 and J usage is TRBJ2-5; no definite D call. The J call may be incorrect, as the DNA end agrees better with TRBJ2-7. Germline-derived CDR1 and CDR2 are MNHNS and SASEGT. CDR3 length: 13 residues.